A selection of T cell receptor beta chains follows, all from one sample in a study of blood T cell repertoires in COVID-19. TCRdb's copy holds only in-frame clones and misses some; the assay was immunoSEQ multiplex PCR. The table lists 200,000 to 250,000 clones, 80% to 85% of them singletons. The sequenced material came from peripheral blood. Receptors originate from a woman aged 70-85 years with COVID-19, enrolled during active disease. Each CDR3 is given with its conserved first and last residue. The D gene is left open where the match is weak. Clone size appears in some rows only: once, few, many, or a class for an expanded clone.

cdr3_aa,cdr3_nt,j_call,clone_size,d_call,v_call
CASSPQRTGPHQPQHF,TGTGCCAGCTCACCTCAGAGGACAGGACCCCATCAGCCCCAGCATTTT,TRBJ1-5,NA,TRBD1,TRBV18
CASSQGPSGSGIGELFF,TGCGCCAGCAGCCAAGGGCCTAGCGGGAGTGGGATCGGGGAGCTGTTTTTT,TRBJ2-2,NA,TRBD2,TRBV4-3
CAWSVSSYTEAFF,TGTGCCTGGAGTGTATCCAGTTACACTGAAGCTTTCTTT,TRBJ1-1,NA,NA,TRBV30
CASSPSKGLYGYTF,TGTGCCAGCAGTCCCTCGAAGGGGTTATATGGCTACACCTTC,TRBJ1-2,NA,NA,TRBV28
CASSGNSGQGARNEKLFF,TGCGCCAGCAGTGGAAATTCGGGACAGGGGGCGCGAAATGAAAAACTGTTTTTT,TRBJ1-4,many,TRBD1,TRBV4-3
CATSANLPLGTPTSNEQFF,TGTGCCACCAGTGCTAACCTACCCCTAGGTACGCCAACTTCCAATGAGCAGTTCTTC,TRBJ2-1,NA,NA,TRBV24-1
CASSYTSGRGGETQYF,TGTGCCAGCAGCTATACTAGCGGGAGAGGGGGAGAGACCCAGTACTTC,TRBJ2-5,NA,TRBD2,TRBV7-2
CASSLETSALLEQYF,TGCGCCAGCAGCTTGGAGACTAGCGCCTTACTGGAGCAGTACTTC,TRBJ2-7,NA,TRBD2,TRBV5-1
CASSSYPGHSYGYTF,TGTGCCAGCAGTTCCTACCCCGGACACAGCTATGGCTACACCTTC,TRBJ1-2,NA,NA,TRBV27
CASRPSGEGANTEAFF,TGTGCCAGCCGACCCTCGGGGGAGGGCGCGAACACTGAAGCTTTCTTT,TRBJ1-1,NA,NA,TRBV3-1/TRBV3-2
CASSYSTGGLYGYTF,TGTGCCAGCAGTTACTCGACCGGCGGTCTATATGGCTACACCTTC,TRBJ1-2,NA,NA,TRBV6-5
CATSRDPGYSYEQYF,TGTGCCACCAGCAGAGACCCGGGATACTCCTACGAGCAGTACTTC,TRBJ2-7,NA,NA,TRBV15
CASSVPLGVNEQFF,TGCGCCAGCAGCGTCCCTTTAGGGGTCAATGAGCAGTTCTTC,TRBJ2-1,NA,NA,TRBV5-1
CASSVGQIIQETQYF,TGTGCCAGCAGCGTGGGACAGATAATACAAGAGACCCAGTACTTC,TRBJ2-5,NA,TRBD1,TRBV9
CASSEGGGRGGREQYF,TGTGCCAGCAGCGAAGGGGGAGGGCGAGGAGGGAGGGAGCAGTACTTC,TRBJ2-7,NA,NA,TRBV7-8
CASSLSFRLTGNTIYF,TGTGCCAGCAGCTTAAGCTTCCGATTGACTGGAAACACCATATATTTT,TRBJ1-3,NA,NA,TRBV28
CASTPGPDRDGYTF,TGTGCCAGCACCCCCGGTCCAGACAGGGATGGCTACACCTTC,TRBJ1-2,NA,TRBD1,TRBV27
CASSPPERTEAFF,TGTGCCAGCTCACCACCAGAGAGAACTGAAGCTTTCTTT,TRBJ1-1,NA,NA,TRBV18
CASKIPGGTYEQYF,TGTGCCAGCAAGATCCCAGGGGGCACCTACGAGCAGTACTTC,TRBJ2-7,NA,TRBD1,TRBV28
CASSPGQGNGELFF,TGCGCCAGCAGCCCGGGACAGGGAAACGGGGAGCTGTTTTTT,TRBJ2-2,few,TRBD1,TRBV5-1
CFRHLGANNYGYTF,TGTTTCCGGCATTTGGGGGCTAATAACTATGGCTACACCTTC,TRBJ1-2,NA,NA,TRBV28
CASSISRQGGNSPLHF,TGTGCCAGTAGTATAAGCCGACAGGGCGGGAATTCACCCCTCCACTTT,TRBJ1-6,NA,TRBD1,TRBV19
CASSSQGTGELFF,TGTGCCAGCAGCTCCCAGGGCACCGGGGAGCTGTTTTTT,TRBJ2-2,NA,NA,TRBV7-9
CASSGGTHRTGELFF,TGTGCCAGCAGCGGAGGGACTCATCGGACCGGGGAGCTGTTTTTT,TRBJ2-2,NA,NA,TRBV9
CASSVDRGHGGYNEQFF,TGTGCCAGCAGCGTAGACAGGGGCCACGGGGGCTACAATGAGCAGTTCTTC,TRBJ2-1,NA,NA,TRBV9
CASGTTSGNTIYF,TGTGCCAGCGGGACAACCTCTGGAAACACCATATATTTT,TRBJ1-3,NA,NA,TRBV6-5
CSASRDTATEAFF,TGCAGTGCTAGTCGGGACACAGCCACTGAAGCTTTCTTT,TRBJ1-1,NA,NA,TRBV20-1
CASSLTGGKTEAFF,TGTGCCAGCAGCCTAACAGGGGGCAAAACTGAAGCTTTCTTT,TRBJ1-1,NA,TRBD1,TRBV7-8
CAWSKKTGSNQPQHF,TGTGCCTGGAGTAAAAAGACAGGAAGCAATCAGCCCCAGCATTTT,TRBJ1-5,NA,NA,TRBV30
CASSAGAATNEKLFF,TGTGCCAGCAGTGCAGGGGCAGCAACTAATGAAAAACTGTTTTTT,TRBJ1-4,once,NA,TRBV2
CASSVGGSSVETQYF,TGTGCCAGCAGCGTAGGTGGGTCTAGCGTAGAGACCCAGTACTTC,TRBJ2-5,NA,NA,TRBV9
CASSQGEGRRNYGYTF,TGTGCCAGCAGCCAAGGGGAGGGGAGGAGGAACTATGGCTACACCTTC,TRBJ1-2,once,NA,TRBV3-1/TRBV3-2
CASSYFGALNTEAFF,TGTGCCAGCAGTTACTTCGGAGCACTGAACACTGAAGCTTTCTTT,TRBJ1-1,NA,NA,TRBV6-2/TRBV6-3
CASSVGIGSSYEQYF,TGTGCCAGCAGCGTAGGAATAGGGAGCTCCTACGAGCAGTACTTC,TRBJ2-7,NA,NA,TRBV9
CASSLTDKEAFF,TGTGCCAGCAGCCTGACAGACAAGGAAGCTTTCTTT,TRBJ1-1,once,NA,TRBV5-4
CAWRADRASTEAFF,TGTGCCTGGAGGGCCGACAGGGCAAGCACTGAAGCTTTCTTT,TRBJ1-1,NA,TRBD1,TRBV30
CASSLKTGSFGYTF,TGTGCCAGCAGCTTAAAGACGGGGAGTTTTGGCTACACCTTC,TRBJ1-2,NA,NA,TRBV7-8
CASSRGAPGQIF,TGTGCCAGCAGCCGCGGAGCACCGGGACAGATTTTT,TRBJ1-1,once,TRBD1,TRBV11-2
CASSPQPRGNTGELFF,TGTGCCAGCAGCCCTCAACCCAGGGGGAACACCGGGGAGCTGTTTTTT,TRBJ2-2,NA,NA,TRBV7-3
CASSPSSTDTQYF,TGTGCCAGCTCACCATCTAGCACAGATACGCAGTATTTT,TRBJ2-3,NA,NA,TRBV18
CASSGYTGGKSQPQHF,TGTGCCAGCAGTGGATATACAGGGGGAAAATCGCAGCCCCAGCATTTT,TRBJ1-5,NA,TRBD1,TRBV6-1
CASSLSLAPEQFF,TGTGCCAGCAGTTTAAGTCTAGCACCTGAGCAGTTCTTC,TRBJ2-1,NA,NA,TRBV12-3/TRBV12-4
CASSLRQHTEAFF,TGTGCCAGCAGCTTACGACAGCACACTGAAGCTTTCTTT,TRBJ1-1,few,NA,TRBV5-5
CASKLGSYEQYF,TGTGCCAGCAAGCTAGGTTCCTACGAGCAGTACTTC,TRBJ2-7,NA,NA,TRBV6-1
CASSLLGTGSEKLFF,TGTGCCAGCAGTTTATTAGGGACAGGGTCAGAAAAACTGTTTTTT,TRBJ1-4,NA,TRBD1,TRBV27
CASSVWTGSAYEQYF,TGCGCCAGCAGCGTTTGGACAGGGAGCGCCTACGAGCAGTACTTC,TRBJ2-7,NA,TRBD1,TRBV5-1
CATSGGLAYLNEQFF,TGTGCCACCAGTGGGGGGCTCGCGTACCTCAATGAGCAGTTCTTC,TRBJ2-1,NA,NA,TRBV24-1
CASRPTDRSNYGYTF,TGTGCCAGCAGACCTACGGACAGGTCTAACTATGGCTACACCTTC,TRBJ1-2,NA,TRBD1,TRBV7-9
CASRVTGWASGYTF,TGTGCCAGCAGGGTGACAGGTTGGGCCTCTGGCTACACCTTC,TRBJ1-2,NA,NA,TRBV6-6
CASSLTGWGSYEQYF,TGCGCCAGCAGCTTGACAGGGTGGGGCTCCTACGAGCAGTACTTC,TRBJ2-7,NA,NA,TRBV5-1
CASTVTTNEKLFF,TGTGCCAGTACAGTTACAACTAATGAAAAACTGTTTTTT,TRBJ1-4,NA,NA,TRBV19